This TCR beta chain is drawn from a study of radiotherapy plus CTLA-4 blockade in lung cancer. Trimming cost V 0 bases and J 0 bases, with 9 bases left between them. CDR3 size: 15 residues. Germline V gene sequence: CDR1 LGHNA, CDR2 YSLEER. The protocol was immunoSEQ multiplex PCR, while the TCRdb copy is restricted to in-frame clones and leaves out a portion. The sample lists 55,000 to 85,000 clones, 60% to 80% occurring once. This chain connects TRBV4-3 to TRBJ2-7; tentative D call: TRBD2 (5 bases). The source of this sequence is a human donor with non-small cell lung cancer whose response to radiotherapy plus ipilimumab could not be evaluated. Some clones in this sample may be carry-over from other donors' samples. This sample comprised peripheral blood, obtained from a patient treated with radiotherapy plus ipilimumab. Here the CDR3 DNA reads TGCGCCAGCAGCCAAGAATTAGCGTCCTCCTACGAGCAGTACTTC. Its protein product is CASSQELASSYEQYF.